Each of the 20 T cell receptor beta chains below was sequenced from the same sample in a study of CD8 T cells in Susac syndrome. It was with random hexamers that about 0.45 to 1 ug RNA was reverse transcribed. Each CDR3 protein is one row after TCRdb ran MiXCR on the immunoSEQ multiplex PCR reads. The sample holds tens of thousands of distinct CDR3 sequences; about 92% are singletons and the top ten take 0.15%. The material sequenced was CD4+ T cells from PBMCs. These TCRs come from a human donor with Susac syndrome.

The rearrangement joins TRBV12-3 or TRBV12-4 to TRBJ2-1; TRBD2 might be the D (5 bases). V lost 5 bases and J lost 4, with 9 bases in between. The CDR3 has 13 residues. The CDR3 DNA is TGTGCCAGCAGTCCTGGGGAGTACAATGAGCAGTTCTTC. This encodes CASSPGEYNEQFF.

V gene TRBV12-3 or TRBV12-4 combines with J gene TRBJ2-7; TRBD2 is a possible D gene (6 bases). This CDR3 contains 17 residues. V lost 8 bases and J lost 2, with 25 bases in between. The CDR3 is CASSFHPGFGGTYEQYF. CDR3 sequence (DNA): TGTGCCAGCTCATTCCATCCGGGTTTTGGGGGGACCTACGAGCAGTACTTC.

J is TRBJ1-4 and V is TRBV9, with TRBD1 matching 9 bases. V lost 4 bases to trimming and J lost 5 bases; unmatched junction nucleotides: 3. Germline V gene data show CDR1 as SGDLS and CDR2 as YYNGEE. The length of the CDR3 is 14 residues. CDR3 nucleotide sequence: TGTGCCAGCAGCCGGACAGGGGACAATGAAAAACTGTTTTTT. Its protein is CASSRTGDNEKLFF.

The chain couples TRBV9 to TRBJ2-1, with TRBD2 as a possible D gene (5 bases). This CDR3 has 17 amino acids. Germline V gene data show CDR1 as SGDLS and CDR2 as YYNGEE. Between the trimmed V and J ends, which lost 0 bases and 0 bases, there was a span of 13 bases. The CDR3 is CASSVEDSAFSYNEQFF. In nucleotides, the CDR3 is TGTGCCAGCAGCGTAGAAGATAGCGCTTTCTCCTACAATGAGCAGTTCTTC.

V and J are TRBV20-1 and TRBJ2-1; the match to TRBD2 covers 10 bases. This CDR3 is 15 amino acids long. Germline V gene sequence: CDR1 DFQATT, CDR2 SNEGSKA (reference sequence). With V trimmed by 8 bases and J by 4 bases, 11 bases remained unmatched. In nucleotides, the CDR3 is TGCAGTAGAACGGGGGGACTAGCGTCTTACAATGAGCAGTTCTTC. It codes for CSRTGGLASYNEQFF.

CDR3 amino acids: CASSYLGQGPIEAFF. The CDR3 DNA reads as TGTGCCAGCAGTTACTTGGGACAGGGGCCCATTGAAGCTTTCTTT. J is TRBJ1-1 and V is TRBV6-5, with TRBD1 matching over 10 bases. The germline V gene encodes CDR1 MNHEY and CDR2 SVGAGI. The CDR3 has 15 amino acids. With 1 base clipped from V and 7 bases from J, the junction kept 6 bases outside the gene matches.

V is TRBV20-1 and J is TRBJ2-4; 7 nucleotides match TRBD1. Germline CDR1 is DFQATT and CDR2 is SNEGSKA (reference sequence). The J segment lost 8 bases and the V segment lost 8 bases, leaving 9 bases of the junction unmatched. The CDR3 sequence is 12 residues long. The CDR3 DNA sequence: TGCAGTACCTACAGGGGTGGGGACATTCAGTACTTC. This translates into CSTYRGGDIQYF.

This chain uses TRBV6-5 with TRBJ1-2; no reliable D call. V gave up 5 bases and J gave up 6 bases, with 13 bases separating them. The germline V gene has CDR1 MNHEY and CDR2 SVGAGI. This CDR3 has 13 amino acids. DNA of the CDR3: TGTGCCAGCAGTACCACCGAAAGGGATGGCTACACCTTC. Protein: CASSTTERDGYTF.

V usage is TRBV27 and J usage is TRBJ2-3; maybe TRBD1 (6 bases). Germline V lookup: CDR1 MNHEY, CDR2 SMNVEV (reference sequence). V dropped 0 bases and J dropped 4 bases, with 8 bases sitting between them. This CDR3 comprises 14 residues. CDR3 bases: TGTGCCAGCAGTTTATCGGGGGCCGCAGATACGCAGTATTTT. This sequence encodes CASSLSGAADTQYF.

V is TRBV19 and J is TRBJ1-1, with D perhaps matching TRBD1 (6 bases). V lost 3 bases to trimming and J lost 2 bases, with 10 bases between them. Per the germline V gene, CDR1 is LNHDA and CDR2 is SQIVND (reference sequence). The length of the CDR3 is 14 residues. CDR3 nucleotides: TGTGCCAGTAGTATTCGGACAGCCAACACTGAAGCTTTCTTT. Residues: CASSIRTANTEAFF.

The genes are TRBV19 and TRBJ1-2; tentatively, D is TRBD1 (6 bases). V dropped 4 bases and J dropped 8 bases, with 11 bases sitting between them. The CDR3 is 12 residues long. Per germline, CDR1 LNHDA and CDR2 SQIVND (reference sequence). CDR3 region: CASSNREGGYTF. The CDR3 DNA is TGTGCCAGTAGTAACAGGGAAGGAGGCTACACCTTC.

CDR3 nucleotides: TGTGCCAGCAGCTTAAGAGGGTCTCAGCCCCAGCATTTT. Amino acid sequence: CASSLRGSQPQHF. This chain connects TRBV7-6 to TRBJ1-5; D call uncertain. The CDR3 length is 13 residues. The V gene's germline CDR1 is SGHVS and CDR2 FNYEAQ. Trimming stripped 2 bases from V and 6 bases from J, with 8 bases between.

The chain carries TRBV20-1 and TRBJ1-4; maybe TRBD1 (5 bases). CDR1 and CDR2 (germline): DFQATT, SNEGSKA (reference sequence). CDR3 size: 14 residues. The V gene lost 1 base and the J gene lost 2 bases, with 8 bases spanning the gap. CDR3 DNA: TGCAGTGCTAGAGCCCCAGGGACTAATGAAAAACTGTTTTTT. The encoded protein is CSARAPGTNEKLFF.

The gene calls are TRBV6-5 and TRBJ2-7, with TRBD1 matching over 7 bases. V dropped 7 bases and J dropped 5; count of bases not matched to a gene: 14. CDR1 MNHEY and CDR2 SVGAGI come from the germline V gene. The CDR3 covers 15 residues. The CDR3 nucleotides are TGTGCCAGCAAACGAAACCGGGACAGCGACCACGAGCAGTACTTC. Translated, it gives CASKRNRDSDHEQYF.

V gene TRBV7-2 combines with J gene TRBJ1-5; possibly TRBD1 for D (6 bases). Germline lookup yields CDR1 SGHTA and CDR2 FQGNSA. CDR3 size: 15 residues. The ends were cut back, 5 bases at V and 0 bases at J, with 11 bases in the middle. CDR3 in amino acids: CASSLDRPSNQPQHF. Here the CDR3 DNA reads TGTGCCAGCAGCCTGGACAGACCTAGCAATCAGCCCCAGCATTTT.

The chain combines TRBV25-1 with TRBJ1-6, with TRBD1 matching over 7 bases. Germline CDR1 reads MGHDK; CDR2 reads SYGVNS. V shed 4 bases and J 7 bases; nucleotides not matched to a gene: 13. The CDR3 contains 17 residues. The CDR3 DNA is TGTGCCAGCAGTGGCCACAGGGGCCCTGGACCCAATTCACCCCTCCACTTT. Translated: CASSGHRGPGPNSPLHF.

CDR3 in amino acids: CASSAPSPTEAFF. CDR3 nucleotides: TGTGCCAGCAGTGCCCCCTCTCCTACTGAAGCTTTCTTT. The gene calls are TRBV28 and TRBJ1-1, with D uncertain. In germline, CDR1 is MDHEN, CDR2 SYDVKM. The CDR3 runs 13 residues. Trimming stripped 5 bases from V and 5 bases from J, with 12 bases between.

This sequence joins TRBV19 and TRBJ2-1; 10 positions agree with TRBD2. This CDR3 comprises 17 residues. Germline trimming cut 3 bases from V and 3 bases from J; bases unmatched to any gene: 8. Germline CDR1 and CDR2: LNHDA and SQIVND (reference sequence). The CDR3 loop is CASSIRASGGIYNEQFF. CDR3 nucleotide sequence: TGTGCCAGTAGTATTCGGGCTAGCGGGGGTATCTACAATGAGCAGTTCTTC.

This clonotype appeared a single time. The chain employs TRBV4-3 and TRBJ2-6; no clear D gene. Per germline, CDR1 LGHNA and CDR2 YSLEER. With 0 bases removed from V and 4 bases from J, the gap between germline ends came to 7 bases. The CDR3 length is 15 residues. CDR3: CASSQDPRGANVLTF. The CDR3 coding sequence is TGCGCCAGCAGCCAAGACCCTAGAGGGGCCAACGTCCTGACTTTC.

This chain's CDR3 is CATSDLGTGVQETQYF. The CDR3, as DNA: TGTGCCACCAGTGATTTAGGGACAGGAGTCCAAGAGACCCAGTACTTC. This chain links TRBV24-1 with TRBJ2-5; 8 bases line up with TRBD1. Germline V gene data show CDR1 as KGHDR and CDR2 as SFDVKD. CDR3 size: 16 residues. The V and J ends lost 1 base and 1 base, in that order; junction bases with no gene match: 4.